A single sample is the source of the 8 T cell receptor beta chains below, sequenced in a study of cytomegalovirus exposure and HLA in healthy donors (dated by TCRdb to about 2017). Libraries were built with the immunoSEQ multiplex PCR assay. For the multiplex PCR, a mixture combining 60 forward primers for TCR Vbeta segments and 13 reverse primers for TCR Jbeta segments was used. Not all clones reach the TCRdb copy of this immuneACCESS table, which keeps in-frame sequences only. Checked studies attribute under half of the gap to unresolved V genes and leave the rest unexplained. Per the sample table, the count is 100,000 to 150,000 clones. Of the sample, approximately 0.99% is held by the ten largest clones. What was sequenced was PBMCs. These TCRs come from a man aged 18 to 30 in good health and CMV-seronegative.

V gene TRBV4-1 combines with J gene TRBJ1-2; weak D call: TRBD1 (5 bases). The V end was cut by 0 bases, the J end by 6 bases, with 20 bases between. Germline V gene sequence: CDR1 MGHRA, CDR2 YSYEKL. This CDR3 comprises 17 residues. CDR3 amino acids: CASSQELIRVTRNGYTF. Written as DNA, the CDR3 is TGCGCCAGCAGCCAAGAGCTAATCAGGGTGACTAGGAATGGCTACACCTTC.

The CDR3 region is CASRGGRVAEAFF. The CDR3 DNA follows: TGCGCCAGCAGGGGGGGAAGGGTCGCTGAAGCTTTCTTT. The V call is TRBV10-2, the J call TRBJ1-1; weak D call: TRBD1 (5 bases). Per the germline V gene, CDR1 is WSHSY and CDR2 is SAAADI. Trimming cost V 6 bases and J 6 bases, with 14 bases left between them. The CDR3 has 13 residues.

V and J are TRBV20-1 and TRBJ1-1; unclear D gene. V lost 6 bases, J lost 1 base, and 6 bases lay in between. Germline V lookup: CDR1 DFQATT, CDR2 SNEGSKA (reference sequence). The CDR3 is 11 amino acids. This CDR3 reads CSAPGNTEAFF. For the CDR3, the DNA is TGCAGTGCCCCGGGGAACACTGAAGCTTTCTTT.

The chain is built from TRBV4-1 and TRBJ1-6; no clear D. Trimming pared 0 bases from V and 0 bases from J, leaving 15 bases between. The CDR3 is made up of 19 amino acids. The germline CDR1 and CDR2 sequences are MGHRA and YSYEKL. Here the CDR3 DNA reads TGCGCCAGCAGCCAAGATTCGTCTTCCAAGAGCTCCTATAATTCACCCCTCCACTTT. It codes for CASSQDSSSKSSYNSPLHF.

The V and J genes are TRBV27 and TRBJ1-2; D uncertain. The CDR3 has 14 residues. V dropped 5 bases and J dropped 5 bases, with 15 bases sitting between them. CDR1 and CDR2 (germline): MNHEY, SMNVEV (reference sequence). CDR3 DNA sequence: TGTGCCAGCAGTACACGGCCCATCGGGTATGGCTACACCTTC. This encodes CASSTRPIGYGYTF.

The J gene is TRBJ2-2, the V gene TRBV28; TRBD1 agrees at 7 bases. The junction had 7 bases not matched to a gene; V was cut back by 2 bases and J by 7 bases. The CDR3 spans 15 residues. Germline CDR1 and CDR2: MDHEN and SYDVKM. Here the CDR3 DNA reads TGTGCCAGCAGTTTAATCAGGGGGAACGACGGGGAGCTGTTTTTT. It codes for CASSLIRGNDGELFF.

This chain uses TRBV27 with TRBJ2-1; 15 bases map to TRBD2. CDR3 length: 17 residues. J was trimmed by 6 bases and V by 5 bases; bases with no gene match: 8. The germline V gene has CDR1 MNHEY and CDR2 SMNVEV (reference sequence). The CDR3 sequence: CASSPWTSGRASNEQFF. Written as DNA, the CDR3 is TGTGCCAGCAGTCCTTGGACTAGCGGGAGGGCAAGCAATGAGCAGTTCTTC.

For this clone: Compared with germline, one end of the junction differs, possibly owing to a read error. This chain joins TRBV20-1 and TRBJ2-1; possible D gene TRBD1, 6 bases. CDR3 length equals 11 residues. Germline loops: CDR1 DFQATT, CDR2 SNEGSKA (reference sequence). DNA of the CDR3: TGCAGTGCTCCGCGGACCCTGGACAGCATCTTC. Amino acids: CSAPRTLDSIF.